This T cell receptor (beta chain) was sequenced for a study of response to subunit inactivated influenza vaccine. Each CDR3 protein is one row after TCRdb ran MiXCR on the RT-PCR reads. The table includes about 620,000 distinct CDR3 sequences, approximately 12% detected once. A word on this clonotype: The antigen is not known.

The germline V gene has CDR1 MNHEY and CDR2 SMNVEV (reference sequence). This CDR3 is built from 17 residues. V was clipped by 2 bases and J by 5 bases; unmatched bases: 6. Study results and limitations: The authors offered the suggestion that each seasonal influenza vaccination recruits few new T cells.

Sequencing used PBMCs from blood, obtained on the day of vaccination. The source is a man in his fifties who received an inactivated influenza vaccine. This sequence joins TRBV27 and TRBJ1-6; 10 nucleotides match TRBD1. As DNA, the CDR3 is TGTGCCAGCAGTTTAGGCGGGACAGGGGTCAATAATTCACCCCTCCACTTT. This translates into CASSLGGTGVNNSPLHF.